These 18 T cell receptor beta chains were sequenced from one sample in a study of T cells after yellow fever vaccination. One entry per CDR3 protein results from TCRdb running MiXCR on the 5' RACE reads. The table has 510,000 or so distinct CDR3 sequences, roughly 19% seen once. Sequenced material: PBMCs, taken 15 days after the yellow fever booster vaccination. These receptors all stem from a man between 25 and 39 years old who received the YFV17D yellow fever vaccine.

This clonotype was counted many times. CDR3 amino acids: CASSSGGLGTYEQYF. For the CDR3, the DNA is TGTGCCAGCAGCTCAGGGGGACTCGGTACCTACGAGCAGTACTTC. The chain joins TRBV11-2 to TRBJ2-7, with D perhaps matching TRBD1 (7 bases). Germline V gene lookup returns CDR1 SGHAT and CDR2 FQNNGV. The CDR3 consists of 15 residues. Trimming pared 4 bases from V and 2 bases from J, leaving 15 bases between.

The rearrangement uses TRBV6-2 or TRBV6-3 and TRBJ2-7; 9 nucleotides line up with TRBD2. This CDR3 has 16 amino acids. From germline, CDR1 is MNHEY and CDR2 SVGEGT. V gave up 0 bases and J gave up 0 bases; unmatched junction bases: 3. CDR3 protein: CASSYSRSGSSYEQYF. In DNA, the CDR3 is TGTGCCAGCAGTTACTCGCGTAGCGGGAGCTCCTACGAGCAGTACTTC.

The V call is TRBV5-1, the J call TRBJ2-1; 7 positions match TRBD2. V lost 2 bases to trimming and J lost 9 bases; unmatched junction nucleotides: 20. Germline CDR1 and CDR2: SGHRS and YFSETQ. The CDR3 loop spans 18 amino acids. For the CDR3, the DNA is TGCGCCAGCAGCTTTCCAGCGGGACCCGCACCGAGGATAGGTGAGCAGTTCTTC. This encodes CASSFPAGPAPRIGEQFF. The full variable domain, rest sourced from reference TRBV5-1 and TRBJ2-1, is KAGVTQTPRYLIKTRGQQVTLSCSPISGHRSVSWYQQTPGQGLQFLFEYFSETQRNKGNFPGRFSGRQFSNSRSEMNVSTLELGDSALYLCASSFPAGPAPRIGEQFFGPGTRLTVL.

The sample holds a few counts of this clonotype. This sequence joins TRBV9 and TRBJ2-1; the D gene is possibly TRBD2 (6 bases). Germline loops: CDR1 SGDLS, CDR2 YYNGEE. This CDR3 comprises 15 residues. The ends were cut back, 1 base at V and 1 base at J, with 9 bases in the middle. This CDR3 is CASSVIGGSYNEQFF. The CDR3 DNA sequence: TGTGCCAGCAGCGTAATCGGGGGATCCTACAATGAGCAGTTCTTC.

CDR3 loop: CASSLARTSGSNEQFF. As DNA, the CDR3 is TGTGCCAGCAGCTTAGCACGGACTAGCGGGAGCAATGAGCAGTTCTTC. The chain links TRBV7-2 to TRBJ2-1; 13 positions match TRBD2. Germline lookup yields CDR1 SGHTA and CDR2 FQGNSA. V was clipped by 0 bases and J by 6 bases; unmatched bases: 2. This CDR3 has 16 residues. Full variable domain (outside the CDR3, taken from reference TRBV7-2 and TRBJ2-1): GAGVSQSPSNKVTEKGKDVELRCDPISGHTALYWYRQSLGQGLEFLIYFQGNSAPDKSGLPSDRFSAERTGGSVSTLTIQRTQQEDSAVYLCASSLARTSGSNEQFFGPGTRLTVL.

This chain uses TRBV3-1 with TRBJ2-7; either TRBD1 or TRBD2 may supply D (5 bases each). The CDR3 covers 14 residues. Germline loops: CDR1 LGHDT, CDR2 YNNKEL (reference sequence). V shed 0 bases and J shed 4 bases, with 10 bases lying between them. The CDR3 DNA is TGTGCCAGCAGCCAAGACGGGGCCGGGTACGAGCAGTACTTC. Protein: CASSQDGAGYEQYF.

This clonotype was detected only a few times. The chain couples TRBV25-1 to TRBJ1-2, with a weak D call TRBD1 (6 bases). V gave up 6 bases and J gave up 2 bases, with 10 bases separating them. This CDR3 is 13 amino acids long. From germline, CDR1 is MGHDK and CDR2 SYGVNS. The CDR3 nucleotides are TGTGCCAGCAGAACGGACAGCAACTATGGCTACACCTTC. Translating it yields CASRTDSNYGYTF.

This sequence joins TRBV7-2 and TRBJ2-5; TRBD1 or TRBD2 may be the D gene (5 bases each). Germline V CDR1 and CDR2: SGHTA, FQGNSA. This CDR3 region has 12 residues. The V end lost 8 bases, the J end lost 1 base, and 8 bases lay between the germline ends. This CDR3 reads CASGTAQETQYF. The CDR3 DNA is TGTGCCAGCGGGACGGCCCAAGAGACCCAGTACTTC.

This chain's CDR3 is CAISQGSAYEQYF. CDR3 sequence (DNA): TGTGCCATCAGCCAAGGCAGTGCGTACGAGCAGTACTTC. This chain links TRBV10-3 with TRBJ2-7; D not resolved. Germline-derived CDR1 and CDR2 are ENHRY and SYGVKD. Trimming left V 6 bases short and J 4 bases short, with 13 bases between. There are 13 residues in the CDR3.

The CDR3 DNA follows: TGTGCCAGCGGCCTAGCGGGAGGGCCCAATGAGCAGTTCTTC. This encodes CASGLAGGPNEQFF. V gene TRBV12-3 or TRBV12-4 combines with J gene TRBJ2-1; 12 bases match TRBD2. V lost 8 bases, J lost 6 bases, and 5 bases stayed unmatched. The CDR3 is 14 residues long.

This clonotype was seen a handful of times. The chain carries TRBV28 and TRBJ1-1; D ambiguous. Germline lookup yields CDR1 MDHEN and CDR2 SYDVKM. Trimming took off 7 bases at V and 3 bases at J, with 9 bases between the two ends. CDR3 size: 12 residues. In nucleotides, the CDR3 is TGTGCCAGCACCCCCCATCACACTGAAGCTTTCTTT. Translated: CASTPHHTEAFF.

This clonotype was seen more than once but under ten times. The CDR3 protein is CASSLERARGELFF. For the CDR3, the DNA is TGTGCCAGCAGCTTAGAAAGGGCGAGGGGAGAACTGTTTTTT. The chain carries TRBV7-2 and TRBJ1-4, with D possibly being TRBD1 (5 bases). CDR3 length: 14 residues. CDR1 and CDR2 (germline): SGHTA, FQGNSA. V was cut by 1 base and J by 12 bases, with 15 bases left in between.

The chain employs TRBV6-2 or TRBV6-3 and TRBJ2-1; 7 bases fit TRBD1. Trimming cost V 6 bases and J 12 bases; bases outside gene matches: 8. CDR1 and CDR2 from the germline V gene are MNHEY and SVGEGT. The CDR3 loop spans 12 amino acids. In DNA, the CDR3 is TGTGCCAGCAGCACGACAGGGTTTGCGCAGTTCTTC. It is translated as CASSTTGFAQFF.

Notes on this clonotype: At one end, the junction sequence differs from germline, possibly due to a read error. The V gene is TRBV7-9, the J gene TRBJ2-1; no reliable D call. The CDR3 is 12 amino acids. Germline V gene lookup returns CDR1 SEHNR and CDR2 FQNEAQ (reference sequence). CDR3 protein: CASSWDFNEPFF. CDR3 nucleotide sequence: TGTGCCAGCAGTTGGGATTTCAATGAGCCGTTCTTC.

This chain joins TRBV7-8 and TRBJ2-2; TRBD2 agrees at 10 bases. The CDR3 contains 16 residues. J was trimmed by 5 bases and V by 5 bases; bases with no gene match: 8. Looked up from germline, CDR1 is SGHVS and CDR2 is FQNEAQ. As DNA, the CDR3 is TGTGCCAGCAGCGCCAGACTAGCGGGTATGACCGGGGAGCTGTTTTTT. Encoded protein: CASSARLAGMTGELFF.

The chain links TRBV12-3 or TRBV12-4 to TRBJ2-2; 7 bases match TRBD2. The CDR3 is made up of 17 amino acids. Trimming at V came to 3 bases and at J to 3 bases, leaving 10 bases not matched to a gene. CDR3 DNA sequence: TGTGCCAGCAGTTTGATCCTTCGGCTAGCGGACACCGGGGAGCTGTTTTTT. Translated: CASSLILRLADTGELFF.

The CDR3 protein is CASSSSSGTGFGGYTF. CDR3 coding DNA: TGTGCCAGCAGTTCATCTAGCGGGACAGGGTTTGGAGGCTACACCTTC. The rearrangement joins TRBV6-5 to TRBJ1-2, with 9 nucleotides matching TRBD1. Germline trimming cut 4 bases from V and 8 bases from J; bases unmatched to any gene: 14. The CDR3 has 16 residues. Per the germline V gene, CDR1 is MNHEY and CDR2 is SVGAGI.

The chain combines TRBV12-3 or TRBV12-4 with TRBJ1-1; a possible D gene is TRBD1 (5 bases). The CDR3 covers 13 residues. V was clipped by 7 bases and J by 5 bases, with 14 bases between them. CDR3: CASTPGDVTEAFF. For the CDR3, the DNA is TGTGCCAGCACCCCGGGGGATGTGACTGAAGCTTTCTTT.